Detailed here is one T cell receptor beta chain. The sample belongs to a study of blood T cell repertoires in COVID-19. Assay: immunoSEQ multiplex PCR; the TCRdb copy retains only in-frame clones and omits some. The sample lists 200,000 to 250,000 clones, 70% to 90% occurring once. Looked up from germline, CDR1 is SGHAT and CDR2 is FQNNGV. The ends lost 5 bases at V and 4 bases at J; junction bases unmatched: 7. The length of the CDR3 is 15 residues. The J gene is TRBJ1-3, the V gene TRBV11-2; 8 nucleotides line up with TRBD1. Sample: PBMCs or T cells enriched from blood (not recorded which). This TCR derives from a man in his thirties or forties who had recovered from COVID-19. CDR3 loop: CASSVGTGFGNTIYF. The CDR3, as DNA: TGTGCCAGCAGCGTAGGGACAGGCTTCGGAAACACCATATATTTT.